These T cell receptor beta chains were read from a single sample in a study of blood T cell repertoires in COVID-19. Method: immunoSEQ multiplex PCR; TCRdb's copy keeps in-frame clones and lacks some. The sample holds 87,000 or so clones, roughly 86% seen once. The specimen was peripheral blood. The source of these receptors is a woman older than 75 in a cohort sampled during active or convalescent COVID-19. Both conserved end residues are part of each CDR3. The D gene is left open where the match is weak. The size field is filled for only some rows; it gives once, few, many or a size class.

clone size: .
D gene: TRBD2
J gene: TRBJ2-1
V gene: TRBV6-1
CDR3 protein: CASSESGRANEQFF
CDR3 DNA: TGTGCCAGCAGTGAAAGCGGGAGGGCCAATGAGCAGTTCTTC

clone size: .
D gene: .
J gene: TRBJ1-6
V gene: TRBV7-2
CDR3 protein: CASSLVGVGSPLHF
CDR3 DNA: TGTGCCAGCAGCTTAGTCGGGGTGGGTTCACCCCTCCACTTT

clone size: .
D gene: .
J gene: TRBJ2-7
V gene: TRBV28
CDR3 protein: CATIGQSYEQYF
CDR3 DNA: TGTGCCACCATCGGACAGTCCTACGAGCAGTACTTC

clone size: .
D gene: TRBD2
J gene: TRBJ2-3
V gene: TRBV13
CDR3 protein: CASSQTGLAAPDTQYF
CDR3 DNA: TGTGCCAGCAGCCAGACGGGACTAGCTGCTCCAGATACGCAGTATTTT

clone size: .
D gene: .
J gene: TRBJ1-2
V gene: TRBV15
CDR3 protein: CATSRVPGTRTF
CDR3 DNA: TGTGCCACCAGCAGAGTTCCGGGGACTAGAACCTTC

clone size: .
D gene: TRBD1
J gene: TRBJ1-2
V gene: TRBV2
CDR3 protein: CASSVGGQGDYGYTF
CDR3 DNA: TGTGCCAGCAGTGTAGGGGGCCAGGGGGACTATGGCTACACCTTC

clone size: .
D gene: TRBD1
J gene: TRBJ1-2
V gene: TRBV10-2
CDR3 protein: CASTTDRAYGYTF
CDR3 DNA: TGCGCCAGCACTACGGACAGGGCTTATGGCTACACCTTC

clone size: .
D gene: .
J gene: TRBJ2-3
V gene: TRBV10-3
CDR3 protein: CAIGWGGGTDTQYF
CDR3 DNA: TGTGCCATCGGGTGGGGGGGCGGCACAGATACGCAGTATTTT

clone size: once
D gene: .
J gene: TRBJ1-1
V gene: TRBV10-3
CDR3 protein: CAIKEGMNTEAFF
CDR3 DNA: TGTGCCATCAAGGAGGGCATGAACACTGAAGCTTTCTTT

clone size: .
D gene: TRBD1
J gene: TRBJ1-1
V gene: TRBV28
CDR3 protein: CASSSPGQGSGTEAFF
CDR3 DNA: TGTGCCAGCAGTTCCCCGGGACAGGGGTCGGGCACTGAAGCTTTCTTT

clone size: .
D gene: TRBD2
J gene: TRBJ2-1
V gene: TRBV27
CDR3 protein: CASSPSGASGRLAHEQFF
CDR3 DNA: TGTGCCAGCAGTCCTTCTGGTGCTAGCGGGAGGTTGGCGCATGAGCAGTTCTTC

clone size: .
D gene: .
J gene: TRBJ2-7
V gene: TRBV5-4
CDR3 protein: CASSLYSGIYEQYF
CDR3 DNA: TGTGCCAGCAGCTTGTACTCGGGGATTTACGAGCAGTACTTC

clone size: .
D gene: .
J gene: TRBJ1-3
V gene: TRBV5-5
CDR3 protein: CASSWTVTNTIYF
CDR3 DNA: TGTGCCAGCAGCTGGACAGTGACCAACACCATATATTTT

clone size: once
D gene: .
J gene: TRBJ1-5
V gene: TRBV21-1
CDR3 protein: CASSKAQGESQPQHF
CDR3 DNA: TGTGCCAGCAGCAAAGCCCAGGGTGAGAGTCAGCCCCAGCATTTT

clone size: .
D gene: .
J gene: TRBJ1-5
V gene: TRBV29-1
CDR3 protein: CSVAPGSNQPQHF
CDR3 DNA: TGCAGCGTTGCCCCGGGTAGCAATCAGCCCCAGCATTTT

clone size: .
D gene: TRBD2
J gene: TRBJ2-3
V gene: TRBV10-3
CDR3 protein: CATGGLAGVPSSTDTQYF
CDR3 DNA: TGTGCCACCGGGGGACTAGCGGGTGTTCCCTCTAGCACAGATACGCAGTATTTT

clone size: .
D gene: TRBD1
J gene: TRBJ2-5
V gene: TRBV5-4
CDR3 protein: CASSSRDRGETQYF
CDR3 DNA: TGTGCCAGCAGCTCCCGGGACAGGGGAGAGACCCAGTACTTC

clone size: .
D gene: .
J gene: TRBJ1-1
V gene: TRBV10-3
CDR3 protein: CAISLLRQSEAFF
CDR3 DNA: TGTGCCATCAGCCTACTTCGACAGTCTGAAGCTTTCTTT

clone size: .
D gene: .
J gene: TRBJ2-3
V gene: TRBV5-1
CDR3 protein: CASSSGSSGTDTQYF
CDR3 DNA: TGCGCCAGCAGCTCCGGGTCCTCGGGCACAGATACGCAGTATTTT

clone size: .
D gene: .
J gene: TRBJ2-1
V gene: TRBV11-2
CDR3 protein: CASSLLNYRPFF
CDR3 DNA: TGTGCCAGCAGCTTACTTAACTATCGTCCGTTCTTC

clone size: .
D gene: .
J gene: TRBJ2-3
V gene: TRBV5-1
CDR3 protein: CASSLVAGTDTQYF
CDR3 DNA: TGCGCCAGCAGCTTAGTAGCGGGCACAGATACGCAGTATTTT

clone size: once
D gene: .
J gene: TRBJ2-7
V gene: TRBV27
CDR3 protein: CASSFAGRTYEQYF
CDR3 DNA: TGTGCCAGCAGTTTTGCGGGGCGAACCTACGAGCAGTACTTC

clone size: few
D gene: TRBD1
J gene: TRBJ1-5
V gene: TRBV7-6
CDR3 protein: CASSPEAGTGVLLVTNQPQHF
CDR3 DNA: TGTGCCAGCAGCCCCGAGGCTGGGACAGGGGTCCTCCTTGTTACTAATCAGCCCCAGCATTTT

clone size: once
D gene: TRBD2
J gene: TRBJ2-1
V gene: TRBV10-1
CDR3 protein: CASSEGRRLGGSSNEQFF
CDR3 DNA: TGCGCCAGCAGTGAGGGACGCCGCCTGGGCGGGAGTAGCAATGAGCAGTTCTTC

clone size: .
D gene: .
J gene: TRBJ2-3
V gene: TRBV3-1/TRBV3-2
CDR3 protein: CASSQDGLTSTDTQYF
CDR3 DNA: TGTGCCAGCAGCCAAGATGGACTGACTAGCACAGATACGCAGTATTTT